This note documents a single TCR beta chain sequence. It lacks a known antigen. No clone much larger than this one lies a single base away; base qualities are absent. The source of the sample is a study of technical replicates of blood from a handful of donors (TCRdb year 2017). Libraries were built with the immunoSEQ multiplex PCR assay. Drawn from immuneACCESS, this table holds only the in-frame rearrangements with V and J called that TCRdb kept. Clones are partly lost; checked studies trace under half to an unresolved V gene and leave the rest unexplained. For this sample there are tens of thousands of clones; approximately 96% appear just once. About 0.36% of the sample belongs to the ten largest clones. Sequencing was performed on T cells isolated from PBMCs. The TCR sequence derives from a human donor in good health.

The CDR3 region reads CASHGRKSDTQYF. The nucleotide sequence reads TGTGCCAGCCATGGGAGGAAGTCAGATACGCAGTATTTT. The V and J segments used are TRBV21-1 and TRBJ2-3; the table's D call TRBD2 went unverified against the DNA. TRBV21-1 is an annotated pseudogene. Reading from cysteine to phenylalanine, the CDR3 counts 13 amino acids. The only DNA kept is the CDR3, 39 bases in frame from the first base.